A selection of T cell receptor beta chains follows, all from one sample in a study of siplizumab effects on memory and regulatory T cells. Sequencing was performed with immunoSEQ multiplex PCR; in TCRdb, only in-frame clones are kept and a portion is missing. The sample yields about 110,000 clones, roughly 94% seen once. Sequences were obtained from Tregs sorted from blood. The receptors come from a human donor in good health. The CDR3 runs from the conserved cysteine through the conserved F or W. D genes are given only for firm matches. Expanded clones are given a class, and other clones once, few, many or no size at all.

TRBJ2-5	-	TRBD1	TRBV19	CASSAAGGGTQYF	TGTGCCAGTAGTGCGGCAGGGGGCGGGACCCAGTACTTC
TRBJ1-1	-	TRBD1	TRBV2	CASRTGAVTEAFF	TGTGCCAGCAGGACAGGGGCGGTTACTGAAGCTTTCTTT
TRBJ2-2	once	-	TRBV18	CASSPSAYTGELFF	TGTGCCAGCTCACCCTCAGCTTACACCGGGGAGCTGTTTTTT
TRBJ2-3	once	TRBD1	TRBV5-1	CASRSGQASTDTQYF	TGCGCCAGCAGATCGGGACAGGCTTCCACAGATACGCAGTATTTT
TRBJ1-2	-	-	TRBV5-1	CASSRFREYGYTF	TGCGCCAGCAGTCGGTTCAGGGAGTATGGCTACACCTTC
TRBJ1-2	-	-	TRBV5-1	CASSLTGNDGYTF	TGCGCCAGCAGCTTGACAGGGAATGATGGCTACACCTTC
TRBJ2-7	few	-	TRBV18	CASSRDLSGWQYF	TGTGCCAGCTCACGGGACCTCTCCGGGTGGCAGTACTTC
TRBJ1-5	-	-	TRBV10-3	CAISPTANQPQHF	TGTGCCATCAGCCCGACAGCAAATCAGCCCCAGCATTTT
TRBJ1-5	-	TRBD1	TRBV19	CASSIRDREGQPQHF	TGTGCCAGTAGTATCCGGGACAGGGAGGGTCAGCCCCAGCATTTT
TRBJ1-6	-	TRBD1	TRBV6-5	CASSPDRVWNSPLHF	TGTGCCAGCAGTCCGGACAGGGTCTGGAATTCACCCCTCCACTTT
TRBJ2-2	-	-	TRBV7-8	CASSLVRGELFF	TGTGCCAGCAGCTTAGTCCGCGGGGAGCTGTTTTTT
TRBJ2-5	-	-	TRBV11-2	CASSFRGQETQYF	TGTGCCAGCAGCTTTAGGGGGCAAGAGACCCAGTACTTC
TRBJ2-5	-	TRBD1	TRBV19	CASSTGTGRQETQYF	TGTGCCAGTAGTACAGGGACAGGGAGGCAAGAGACCCAGTACTTC
TRBJ2-2	-	TRBD2	TRBV2	CASNSGLAYTGELFF	TGTGCCAGCAATTCGGGACTAGCTTACACCGGGGAGCTGTTTTTT
TRBJ2-7	-	TRBD1	TRBV6-1	CASSAHSGTGDAYEQYF	TGTGCCAGCAGTGCCCACTCCGGGACAGGGGACGCCTACGAGCAGTACTTC
TRBJ2-7	-	-	TRBV18	CASSAQGPYEQYF	TGTGCCAGCTCAGCTCAAGGGCCCTACGAGCAGTACTTC
TRBJ1-2	-	-	TRBV27	CASRQGLGTGYTF	TGTGCCAGCAGACAGGGATTGGGGACCGGCTACACCTTC
TRBJ2-2	-	-	TRBV19	CASSQKAGWTGELFF	TGTGCCAGTAGTCAAAAGGCAGGGTGGACCGGGGAGCTGTTTTTT
TRBJ2-1	-	TRBD2	TRBV7-2	CASSLAGLAGADSYNEQFF	TGTGCCAGCAGCTTAGCTGGACTAGCGGGGGCGGACTCCTACAATGAGCAGTTCTTC
TRBJ1-5	-	-	TRBV11-1	CASSSGQSQPQHF	TGTGCCAGCAGCTCGGGACAATCTCAGCCCCAGCATTTT
TRBJ2-5	-	TRBD1	TRBV19	CASSPGQGGEQYF	TGTGCCAGTAGCCCGGGACAGGGCGGTGAGCAGTACTTC
TRBJ1-2	-	-	TRBV10-3	CAISVMEGANYGYTF	TGTGCCATCAGTGTAATGGAGGGGGCTAACTATGGCTACACCTTC
TRBJ2-2	-	-	TRBV5-6	CASNRVTETGELFF	TGTGCCAGCAACAGGGTCACTGAAACCGGGGAGCTGTTTTTT
TRBJ2-7	-	TRBD1	TRBV19	CASSIGTGGTYEQYF	TGTGCCAGTAGTATAGGGACAGGGGGAACCTACGAGCAGTACTTC
TRBJ2-3	-	-	TRBV27	CASSFNGISTDTQYF	TGTGCCAGCAGTTTTAACGGCATTAGCACAGATACGCAGTATTTT
TRBJ1-4	-	-	TRBV5-1	CASSRHDSSGVGEKLFF	TGCGCCAGCAGCCGACATGATTCGTCGGGGGTGGGTGAAAAACTGTTTTTT
TRBJ2-5	-	TRBD1	TRBV7-2	CASSLSGQGGRTQYF	TGTGCCAGCAGCTTAAGCGGACAGGGGGGGAGGACCCAGTACTTC
TRBJ2-2	-	-	TRBV7-6	CASSYIGSNTGELFF	TGTGCCAGCTCTTATATCGGATCTAACACCGGGGAGCTGTTTTTT
TRBJ2-5	few	TRBD2	TRBV7-9	CASSLFGGQETQYF	TGTGCCAGCAGCTTATTCGGGGGGCAAGAGACCCAGTACTTC
TRBJ2-5	once	TRBD2	TRBV4-1	CASSQGSGGSLGETQYF	TGCGCCAGCAGCCAAGGTAGCGGGGGTTCCTTGGGGGAGACCCAGTACTTC
TRBJ2-2	once	TRBD2	TRBV25-1	CASRSTSGVTGELFF	TGTGCCAGCAGATCGACTAGCGGGGTTACCGGGGAGCTGTTTTTT
TRBJ2-7	-	-	TRBV5-1	CASSQGRDPYEQYF	TGCGCCAGCAGCCAGGGACGGGACCCCTACGAGCAGTACTTC
TRBJ2-5	-	TRBD1	TRBV5-1	CASRKQGSETQYF	TGCGCCAGCAGGAAACAGGGGAGCGAGACCCAGTACTTC
TRBJ2-5	-	TRBD1	TRBV5-1	CASSLGDRRMETQYF	TGCGCCAGCAGCTTGGGGGACAGGCGAATGGAGACCCAGTACTTC
TRBJ2-1	-	TRBD2	TRBV4-2	CASSNLGSGGALNEQFF	TGTGCCAGCAGCAACCTGGGAAGCGGGGGGGCTCTCAATGAGCAGTTCTTC
TRBJ2-1	-	-	TRBV6-6	CASSYSKGNEQFF	TGTGCCAGCAGTTACTCGAAAGGCAATGAGCAGTTCTTC
TRBJ1-2	-	-	TRBV25-1	CASSEGQNYGYTF	TGTGCCAGCAGTGAAGGACAAAACTATGGCTACACCTTC
TRBJ2-7	-	TRBD2	TRBV5-1	CASSRLAGGYYEQYF	TGCGCCAGCAGCCGACTAGCGGGGGGTTACTACGAGCAGTACTTC
TRBJ2-1	-	-	TRBV4-2	CASSPGISYNEQFF	TGTGCCAGCAGCCCAGGAATCTCCTACAATGAGCAGTTCTTC
TRBJ1-2	-	TRBD1	TRBV25-1	CASSYRTGEGYGYTF	TGTGCCAGCAGTTACAGGACAGGGGAGGGCTATGGCTACACCTTC
TRBJ2-7	once	-	TRBV6-1	CASSRTADYEQYF	TGTGCCAGCAGCCGAACGGCAGACTACGAGCAGTACTTC
TRBJ2-3	-	-	TRBV6-6	CASSYGTDTQYF	TGTGCCAGCAGTTACGGTACAGATACGCAGTATTTT
TRBJ1-2	-	-	TRBV5-5	CASSFFNINPGSHGYTF	TGTGCCAGCAGCTTCTTTAACATCAATCCAGGTAGCCATGGCTACACCTTC
TRBJ1-6	-	-	TRBV6-6	CASSYSLGKSGSPLHF	TGTGCCAGCAGTTACTCTTTGGGCAAGTCGGGTTCACCCCTCCACTTT